The rows below give T cell receptor beta chains drawn from one sample of a study of blood T cell repertoires in COVID-19. The repertoire was sequenced with immunoSEQ multiplex PCR; TCRdb's copy has only in-frame clones and lacks some. The sample has approximately 150,000 clones, around four fifths seen once. The sample consisted of peripheral blood. Receptors were obtained from a human donor in a cohort sampled during active COVID-19. Each CDR3 is given with its conserved first and last residue. D genes are given only for firm matches. Not every row has a clone size; where given, it reads once, few, many or a size class.

TRBV7-8	NA	TRBJ2-1	NA	TGTGCCAGCAGCTTAAACTATGAGCAGTTCTTC	CASSLNYEQFF
TRBV4-1	TRBD1	TRBJ1-3	NA	TGCGCCAGCACTCAGACAGGGGGAAACACCATATATTTT	CASTQTGGNTIYF
TRBV19	NA	TRBJ2-6	NA	TGTGCCAGTAGTATGGGCAGGGCGAACGGGGCCAACGTCCTGACTTTC	CASSMGRANGANVLTF
TRBV30	NA	TRBJ2-6	NA	TGTGCCTGGAACTCCGGGACATTCAACGTCCTGACTTTC	CAWNSGTFNVLTF
TRBV4-1	TRBD1	TRBJ2-1	once	TGCGCCAGCAGCAAAGGACAGGGCGGGTACAATGAGCAGTTCTTC	CASSKGQGGYNEQFF
TRBV7-9	NA	TRBJ1-3	once	TGTGCCAGCAGCTCCAGGGGTGCAGACTCTGGAAACACCATATATTTT	CASSSRGADSGNTIYF
TRBV29-1	NA	TRBJ1-1	NA	TGCAGCGTTGAAAAGGCAAGTCTGGCACTCAGGGGTGAAGCTTTCTTT	CSVEKASLALRGEAFF
TRBV19	NA	TRBJ1-3	NA	TGTGCCAGTAGTACAGGAAGCTCTGGAAACACCATATATTTT	CASSTGSSGNTIYF
TRBV7-7	TRBD2	TRBJ2-1	NA	TGTGCTAGCAGCTTAGCGGGACTAGCGGGGGGTAGGTTCTCCTACAATGAGCAGTTCTTC	CASSLAGLAGGRFSYNEQFF
TRBV7-9	NA	TRBJ1-3	NA	TGTGCCCGCAGCCCAGGGTCTGGAAACACCATATATTTT	CARSPGSGNTIYF
TRBV4-2	NA	TRBJ2-5	NA	TGTGCCAGCAGCCAATCCAGGGGAGGGCAAGAGACCCAGTACTTC	CASSQSRGGQETQYF
TRBV2	NA	TRBJ1-1	few	TGTGCCAGCTCCCCTGCGGGGAACACTGAAGCTTTCTTT	CASSPAGNTEAFF
TRBV19	TRBD1	TRBJ1-1	NA	TGTGCCAGTAGTCTCTTCGGATTGGGACAGGGACCGAACACTGAAGCTTTCTTT	CASSLFGLGQGPNTEAFF
TRBV28	NA	TRBJ2-7	NA	TGTGCCAGCATATCTACAGGGACCTACGAGCAGTACTTC	CASISTGTYEQYF
TRBV3-1/TRBV3-2	NA	TRBJ1-6	NA	TGTGCCAGCAGGAGTTTCTCCTATAATTCACCCCTCCACTTT	CASRSFSYNSPLHF
TRBV11-2	NA	TRBJ1-2	NA	TGTGCCAGCAGCTTATCAGCCCCAGGGTATGGCTACACCTTC	CASSLSAPGYGYTF
TRBV18	TRBD1	TRBJ1-2	NA	TGTGCCAGCTCACCATCCGGACAGGGTGGTAACGGCTACACCTTC	CASSPSGQGGNGYTF
TRBV13	NA	TRBJ2-3	once	TGTGCCAGCCACCCTAAGGACTCGATCACAGATACGCAGTATTTT	CASHPKDSITDTQYF
TRBV6-6	TRBD1	TRBJ2-2	NA	TGTGCCAGCAGCGAAGGACAGGGATGGACCGGGGAGCTGTTTTTT	CASSEGQGWTGELFF
TRBV12-3/TRBV12-4	TRBD2	TRBJ2-1	once	TGTGCCAGCAGTTTAGGTAGCGGGAGCCCCTTCTTC	CASSLGSGSPFF
TRBV14	NA	TRBJ2-4	few	TGTGCCAGCAGCCCAGGGATGGAGACCAAAAACATTCAGTACTTC	CASSPGMETKNIQYF
TRBV6-5	NA	TRBJ1-1	NA	TGTGCCAGCAGTTCGGGACAGAACACTGAAGCTTTCTTT	CASSSGQNTEAFF
TRBV12-3/TRBV12-4	NA	TRBJ1-2	NA	TGTGCCAGCAGTTTCGACAGTAACTATGGCTACACCTTC	CASSFDSNYGYTF
TRBV3-1/TRBV3-2	TRBD2	TRBJ2-1	NA	TGTGCCAGCAGTTGGACCGGGACTAGCGGGAGGAAAGCCTACAATGAGCAGTTCTTC	CASSWTGTSGRKAYNEQFF